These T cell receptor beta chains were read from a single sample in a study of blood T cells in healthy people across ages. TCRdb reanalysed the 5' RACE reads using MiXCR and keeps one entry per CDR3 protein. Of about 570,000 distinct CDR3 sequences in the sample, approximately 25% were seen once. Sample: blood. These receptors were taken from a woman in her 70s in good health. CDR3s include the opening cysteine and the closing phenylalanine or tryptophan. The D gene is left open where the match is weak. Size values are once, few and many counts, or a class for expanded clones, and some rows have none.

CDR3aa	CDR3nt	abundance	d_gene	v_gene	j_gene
CASSQDLGVNEKLFF	TGCGCCAGCAGCCAAGATCTGGGGGTAAATGAAAAACTGTTTTTT	NA	NA	TRBV4-3	TRBJ1-4
CAISRQGINQPQHF	TGTGCCATCAGCAGACAGGGGATCAATCAGCCCCAGCATTTT	NA	TRBD1	TRBV10-3	TRBJ1-5
CASSYPPEFGEGYTF	TGTGCCAGCAGTTACCCCCCAGAGTTTGGGGAGGGCTACACCTTC	NA	NA	TRBV6-6	TRBJ1-2
CASSFGRELEQFF	TGTGCCAGCAGCTTCGGCCGGGAGCTTGAGCAGTTCTTC	few	NA	TRBV7-8	TRBJ2-1
CASSARRTGTQYF	TGTGCCAGCAGCGCGAGGAGGACGGGGACCCAGTACTTC	few	NA	TRBV13	TRBJ2-5
CATGVGAGNEQFF	TGTGCCACCGGAGTAGGGGCAGGCAATGAGCAGTTCTTC	NA	NA	TRBV24-1	TRBJ2-1
CSAYPGGSGTEAFF	TGCAGTGCTTACCCGGGGGGGTCGGGCACTGAAGCTTTCTTT	NA	NA	TRBV20-1	TRBJ1-1
CASLDAGGRDGYTF	TGTGCCAGCCTCGACGCGGGGGGCAGGGATGGCTACACCTTC	NA	NA	TRBV3-1	TRBJ1-2
CASSFLGGTDTQYF	TGTGCCAGCAGCTTTCTCGGGGGCACAGATACGCAGTATTTT	NA	NA	TRBV11-2	TRBJ2-3
CASSLLQGTTEAFF	TGTGCCAGCAGCCTACTACAGGGGACCACTGAAGCTTTCTTT	NA	TRBD1	TRBV14	TRBJ1-1
CASSLVVTRDTQYF	TGTGCCAGCAGTTTGGTAGTGACCCGAGATACGCAGTATTTT	NA	NA	TRBV12-3/TRBV12-4	TRBJ2-3
CASSPRVPANYGYTF	TGCGCCAGCAGCCCCAGGGTACCAGCTAACTATGGCTACACCTTC	NA	NA	TRBV4-3	TRBJ1-2
CASSGQGAQETQYF	TGCGCCAGCAGCGGACAGGGGGCCCAAGAGACCCAGTACTTC	many	TRBD1	TRBV5-1	TRBJ2-5
CSARVVAAASNYGYTF	TGCAGTGCTAGAGTCGTCGCGGCCGCCTCTAACTATGGCTACACCTTC	NA	NA	TRBV20-1	TRBJ1-2
CSASGGNTEAFF	TGCAGTGCTAGTGGGGGTAACACTGAAGCTTTCTTT	few	NA	TRBV20-1	TRBJ1-1
CATSPVYTGNTTDTQYF	TGTGCCACCAGTCCGGTGTATACAGGGAACACCACAGATACGCAGTATTTT	few	NA	TRBV24-1	TRBJ2-3
CASSEEEVSYEQYF	TGTGCCAGCAGTGAAGAGGAGGTCTCCTACGAGCAGTACTTC	NA	NA	TRBV2	TRBJ2-7
CAWPGLAGGANTGELFF	TGTGCCTGGCCGGGACTAGCGGGGGGGGCGAACACCGGGGAGCTGTTTTTT	NA	TRBD2	TRBV30	TRBJ2-2
CASSWGRILGDTQYF	TGTGCCAGCAGTTGGGGACGGATCTTAGGAGATACGCAGTATTTT	few	NA	TRBV6-6	TRBJ2-3
CASRPSILLIGSYF	TGTGCCAGCAGGCCCTCAATCCTCCTCATAGGTAGCTACTTC	few	NA	TRBV6-2/TRBV6-3	TRBJ2-4
CAWSVMGTGDSPLHF	TGTGCCTGGAGTGTAATGGGGACGGGGGATTCACCCCTCCACTTT	NA	NA	TRBV30	TRBJ1-6
CASLETARWATDTQYF	TGTGCCAGCCTGGAAACAGCCCGGTGGGCCACAGATACGCAGTATTTT	NA	NA	TRBV6-1	TRBJ2-3
CSASSGRSDYGYTF	TGCAGTGCTAGTTCCGGGAGGAGTGACTATGGCTACACCTTC	NA	NA	TRBV20-1	TRBJ1-2
CASSQGISYGYTF	TGTGCCAGCAGTCAGGGTATCAGCTATGGCTACACCTTC	NA	NA	TRBV12-3/TRBV12-4	TRBJ1-2
CASRLRGTRGNNEQFF	TGTGCCAGCAGGCTGAGGGGGACTAGGGGAAACAATGAGCAGTTCTTC	few	TRBD2	TRBV7-2	TRBJ2-1
CASSLAGTGVYGYTF	TGTGCCAGCAGCTTAGCTGGGACAGGGGTCTATGGCTACACCTTC	NA	TRBD1	TRBV7-8	TRBJ1-2
CATSRAVGSVYGYTF	TGTGCCACCAGCAGAGCGGTAGGATCCGTTTATGGCTACACCTTC	few	NA	TRBV15	TRBJ1-2
CASSSGIEDDIQYF	TGCGCCAGCAGCTCGGGAATCGAGGACGACATTCAGTACTTC	few	NA	TRBV5-1	TRBJ2-4
CSAREGSYEQYF	TGCAGTGCTAGAGAGGGTTCCTACGAGCAGTACTTC	NA	NA	TRBV20-1	TRBJ2-7
CSARDLQGKYNEQFF	TGCAGTGCTAGAGATTTACAGGGAAAGTACAATGAGCAGTTCTTC	NA	NA	TRBV20-1	TRBJ2-1
CASSSPGYSGNTIYF	TGTGCCAGCAGTTCCCCGGGATACTCTGGAAACACCATATATTTT	once	NA	TRBV12-3/TRBV12-4	TRBJ1-3
CSVEGTDGKYGYTF	TGCAGCGTTGAAGGAACGGACGGAAAGTATGGCTACACCTTC	NA	NA	TRBV29-1	TRBJ1-2
CASSLLTGANYGYTF	TGTGCCAGCAGCTTACTGACAGGGGCTAACTATGGCTACACCTTC	NA	TRBD1	TRBV7-2	TRBJ1-2
CASSEDGRNYGYTF	TGTGCCAGCAGTGAGGATGGAAGAAACTATGGCTACACCTTC	few	NA	TRBV2	TRBJ1-2
CASSSGLAGGLRTQYF	TGTGCCAGCAGCTCGGGACTAGCGGGGGGGCTTCGTACGCAGTATTTT	few	TRBD2	TRBV7-2	TRBJ2-3
CASSANRGNIQYF	TGTGCCAGCAGCGCAAACAGGGGAAACATTCAGTACTTC	NA	TRBD1	TRBV7-2	TRBJ2-4
CASSLRAYGYTF	TGTGCCAGCAGCCTCCGCGCGTATGGCTACACCTTC	few	NA	TRBV7-2	TRBJ1-2
CSATQQGGGQPQHF	TGCAGTGCGACTCAACAGGGCGGAGGGCAGCCCCAGCATTTT	few	NA	TRBV20-1	TRBJ1-5
CSARRGQINEAFF	TGCAGTGCTAGGCGGGGACAGATTAATGAAGCTTTCTTT	NA	TRBD1	TRBV20-1	TRBJ1-1
CASSYGFRAYEQYF	TGTGCCAGCAGTTATGGTTTCAGAGCCTACGAGCAGTACTTC	few	NA	TRBV6-6	TRBJ2-7
CASSVVPDTDTEAFF	TGTGCCAGCAGCGTAGTGCCAGACACGGACACTGAAGCTTTCTTT	once	NA	TRBV9	TRBJ1-1
CASRIQGRNEQFF	TGTGCCAGCAGAATCCAGGGGAGGAATGAGCAGTTCTTC	few	NA	TRBV7-2	TRBJ2-1
CASSEISASLGAFF	TGTGCCAGCAGTGAAATTTCCGCTTCTCTAGGAGCTTTCTTT	NA	NA	TRBV2	TRBJ1-1
CASSVEGLNTGELFF	TGTGCCAGCAGCGTAGAGGGACTCAACACCGGGGAGCTGTTTTTT	NA	NA	TRBV9	TRBJ2-2
CSAREQPNTEAFF	TGCAGTGCTAGAGAACAGCCGAACACTGAAGCTTTCTTT	many	NA	TRBV20-1	TRBJ1-1
CSARDRTSGGRNEQFF	TGCAGTGCTAGAGATAGGACTAGCGGGGGTAGGAATGAGCAGTTCTTC	few	TRBD2	TRBV20-1	TRBJ2-1
CASSRTGSSYNEQFF	TGTGCCAGCAGTCGGACAGGGAGCTCCTACAATGAGCAGTTCTTC	many	TRBD1	TRBV2	TRBJ2-1